This entry lists 31 T cell receptor beta chains sequenced from one sample in a study of Tregs in tolerant kidney transplant recipients. Libraries were prepared by immunoSEQ multiplex PCR; TCRdb keeps only in-frame clonotypes and omits some of them. This specimen shows approximately 52,000 clones; the ten leading clones hold 0.7% to 0.95%. The source material was CD4+ T cells from blood, sampled before the transplant. The receptors stem from a human donor who received a combined kidney and bone marrow transplant.

Note on this clone: The read is 3 residues too short to cover the CDR3 end, so that end is filled in from the germline J gene. The chain links TRBV5-1 to TRBJ2-3; 11 bases are shared with TRBD2. The CDR3 totals 17 residues. The V gene end was trimmed by 0 bases and the J gene end by 2 bases; junction bases not matched to a gene: 5. Germline V CDR1 and CDR2: SGHRS, YFSETQ. The CDR3: CASSLGLAGGHTDTQYF. Partial CDR3 DNA: TGCGCCAGCAGCTTGGGGCTAGCGGGAGGCCACACAGATACG. The variable domain in full, with the rest retrieved from reference TRBV5-1 and TRBJ2-3, is KAGVTQTPRYLIKTRGQQVTLSCSPISGHRSVSWYQQTPGQGLQFLFEYFSETQRNKGNFPGRFSGRQFSNSRSEMNVSTLELGDSALYLCASSLGLAGGHTDTQYFGPGTRLTVL.

With respect to this clone: The read is 3 residues too short to cover the CDR3 end, so that end is filled in from the germline J gene. The chain is built from TRBV30 and TRBJ2-2; 11 bases map to TRBD1. Germline CDR1 reads GTSNPN; CDR2 reads SVGIG (reference sequence). The CDR3 is 18 amino acids. Unmatched junction bases numbered 15, after V lost 4 bases and J lost 5 bases. The CDR3 here is CAWIQKEGQGAETGELFF. The part of the CDR3 DNA that was read is TGTGCCTGGATCCAAAAGGAAGGACAGGGGGCCGAAACCGGGGAG. Filled out from reference TRBV30 and TRBJ2-2, the complete variable domain reads SQTIHQWPATLVQPVGSPLSLECTVEGTSNPNLYWYRQAAGRGLQLLFYSVGIGQISSEVPQNLSASRPQDRQFILSSKKLLLSDSGFYLCAWIQKEGQGAETGELFFGEGSRLTVL.

A word on this clone: The read terminates 3 residues ahead of where the CDR3 ends, so the germline J gene completes it. The chain is built from TRBV5-1 and TRBJ2-7; tentatively, D is TRBD2 (5 bases). V was pared by 5 bases and J by 1 base, with 10 bases between. This CDR3 is 13 amino acids long. Germline CDR1 is SGHRS and CDR2 is YFSETQ. The CDR3 sequence is CASSSDGSYEQYF. The sequenced part of the CDR3 DNA is TGCGCCAGCAGTAGCGACGGTTCCTACGAG.

To note about this clone: The missing CDR3 end, 3 residues past where the read stops, is filled in from the germline J gene. The V gene is TRBV19, the J gene TRBJ2-3; maybe TRBD1 (6 bases). Trimming removed 7 bases at V and 2 bases at J, with 13 bases between. Germline CDR1 LNHDA, CDR2 SQIVND (reference sequence). CDR3 size: 14 residues. The CDR3 spells CASKPGQDTDTQYF. The CDR3 DNA, read in part, is TGTGCCAGTAAACCGGGACAAGACACAGATACG.

A remark on this clone: Germline is not matched at one junction end, which may reflect a read error. The CDR3 end falls 3 residues outside the read, so it is completed with the germline J gene. The V gene is TRBV7-2, the J gene TRBJ1-1; 10 bases line up with TRBD1. This CDR3 is built from 14 residues. Germline CDR1 reads SGHTA; CDR2 reads FQGNSA. CDR3 amino acids: CASSLGTGDTEAFF. CDR3 bases read: TGTGCCAGCAGTTTAGGGACAGGGGACACTGAA.

Regarding this clone: Read data end 3 residues before the CDR3 end; the end is taken from the germline J gene. V is TRBV5-1 and J is TRBJ2-5; the match to TRBD2 covers 11 bases. The CDR3 has 14 amino acids. The germline V gene encodes CDR1 SGHRS and CDR2 YFSETQ. V shed 1 base and J 4 bases; nucleotides not matched to a gene: 0. CDR3 bases read: TGCGCCAGCAGCTTGACTAGCGGGAGAGAGACC. It yields the protein CASSLTSGRET. The entire CDR3 reads CASSLTSGRETQYF.

Details on this clone: The read finishes 3 residues shy of the CDR3 end, and the germline J gene is used to complete it. The V gene is TRBV5-1, the J gene TRBJ2-7, with D tentatively TRBD2 (7 bases). From germline, CDR1 is SGHRS and CDR2 YFSETQ. The CDR3 extends over 14 amino acids. Trimming stripped 5 bases from V and 0 bases from J, with 12 bases between. The CDR3 DNA, read in part, is TGCGCCAGCAGGCTTGGGGGGGCCTCCTACGAG. Its translation is CASRLGGASYE. From start to end, the CDR3 is CASRLGGASYEQYF. The full variable domain, in which reference TRBV5-1 and TRBJ2-7 provide the parts outside the CDR3, is KAGVTQTPRYLIKTRGQQVTLSCSPISGHRSVSWYQQTPGQGLQFLFEYFSETQRNKGNFPGRFSGRQFSNSRSEMNVSTLELGDSALYLCASRLGGASYEQYFGPGTRLTVT.

Concerning this clone: The sequence runs out 3 residues before the end of the CDR3; the remainder is reconstructed from the germline J gene. The chain links TRBV7-2 to TRBJ2-1, with 8 bases matching TRBD1. The CDR3 consists of 15 residues. CDR1 SGHTA and CDR2 FQGNSA come from the germline V gene. J gave up 4 bases and V 5 bases, and 7 bases lay outside the gene matches. This chain's CDR3 is CASSDRDRQYNEQFF. Incomplete CDR3 DNA: TGTGCCAGCAGCGACCGGGACAGGCAATACAATGAG.

As to this clone: The read terminates 3 residues before the CDR3 end, so the remaining end is supplied by the germline J gene. Other DNA variants within this sample encode the same CDR3. The chain joins TRBV7-9 to TRBJ2-3; a weak D match, TRBD2 (7 bases). V was trimmed by 3 bases and J by 5 bases, leaving 12 bases between them. Germline lookup yields CDR1 SEHNR and CDR2 FQNEAQ (reference sequence). CDR3 length: 14 residues. The covered CDR3 bases are TGTGCCAGCAGCTTTCGGGGGGCAGGAGATACG. Residues: CASSFRGAGDT. In full, the CDR3 reads CASSFRGAGDTQYF.

A note on this clone: The read finishes 3 residues shy of the CDR3 end, and the germline J gene is used to complete it. This rearrangement joins TRBV5-1 to TRBJ2-1; 7 nucleotides match TRBD2. CDR3 length: 15 residues. Per the germline V gene, CDR1 is SGHRS and CDR2 is YFSETQ. Trimming cost V 5 bases and J 7 bases; bases outside gene matches: 12. CDR3 sequence: CASSPGLAGTNEQFF. CDR3 DNA, as far as it was read: TGCGCCAGCAGTCCTGGGTTAGCGGGTACGAATGAG.

Comments on this clone: Coverage ceases 3 residues before the CDR3 finishes, and the germline J gene fills in the end. The J gene is TRBJ2-1, the V gene TRBV18; TRBD1 or TRBD2 may be the D gene (7 bases each). The CDR3 length is 14 residues. Germline V gives CDR1 KGHSH, CDR2 LQKENI. V gave up 1 base and J gave up 9 bases, with 13 bases separating them. CDR3 bases read: TGTGCCAGCTCACCACGGGAGGGGGCCGGTGAG. Its protein is CASSPREGAGE. The full CDR3 reads CASSPREGAGEQFF.

Of note for this clone: The read finishes 3 residues shy of the CDR3 end, and the germline J gene is used to complete it. This chain connects TRBV20-1 to TRBJ2-3; TRBD2 matches at 8 bases. J was trimmed by 0 bases and V by 0 bases; bases with no gene match: 2. CDR3 length: 15 amino acids. Germline V gives CDR1 DFQATT, CDR2 SNEGSKA (reference sequence). The CDR3 protein is CSARDSGRSTDTQYF. CDR3 DNA, as far as it was read: TGCAGTGCTAGAGACAGCGGGAGAAGCACAGATACG.

With regard to this clone: The read ends 3 residues early relative to the CDR3; the germline J gene fills the gap. The V call is TRBV29-1, the J call TRBJ1-1; D is undetermined. The CDR3 is 14 residues long. V was cut by 7 bases and J by 2 bases, with 17 bases left in between. In germline, CDR1 is SQVTM, CDR2 ANQGSEA. The covered CDR3 bases are TGCAGCGGAACGTTTAGTTACCAAAACACTGAA. Translated, it gives CSGTFSYQNTE. The full CDR3 is CSGTFSYQNTEAFF.

The CDR3 sequence: CAISLRTSETDTQYF. CDR3 DNA (partial): TGTGCCATCTCCCTTCGGACTAGCGAAACAGATACG. The chain recombines TRBV10-3 with TRBJ2-3; TRBD2 agrees at 9 bases. The read terminates 3 residues before the CDR3 end, so the remaining end is supplied by the germline J gene. The length of the CDR3 is 15 residues. Germline V CDR1 and CDR2: ENHRY, SYGVKD. The V gene end was trimmed by 8 bases and the J gene end by 3 bases; junction bases not matched to a gene: 9.

Concerning this clone itself: The CDR3 is cut off 3 residues early in the read; its end comes from the germline J gene. The chain uses TRBV18 and TRBJ2-3; D is unclear. Germline V gene lookup returns CDR1 KGHSH and CDR2 LQKENI. V lost 2 bases and J lost 1, with 4 bases in between. The CDR3 covers 13 residues. The CDR3 region is CASSPYGTDTQYF. The DNA read from the CDR3 is TGTGCCAGCTCACCATATGGCACAGATACG.

A note on this clone: The read comes to an end 3 residues before the CDR3 does, leaving the germline J gene to fill in the end. The genes are TRBV7-2 and TRBJ1-5; 7 nucleotides agree with TRBD1. J gave up 3 bases and V 5 bases, and 7 bases lay outside the gene matches. The CDR3 consists of 15 residues. Per the germline V gene, CDR1 is SGHTA and CDR2 is FQGNSA. CDR3 bases read: TGTGCCAGCAGCGCGGGGACAGTAGTCAATCAGCCC. Residues: CASSAGTVVNQP. The entire CDR3 protein reads CASSAGTVVNQPQHF.

As for this clone: The CDR3 end is not reached by the read, which stops 3 residues before it; the germline J gene fills it in. This chain links TRBV30 with TRBJ2-2; maybe TRBD2 (7 bases). The CDR3 consists of 14 residues. V gave up 3 bases and J gave up 8 bases, with 16 bases separating them. Germline CDR1 is GTSNPN and CDR2 is SVGIG (reference sequence). Incomplete CDR3 DNA: TGTGCCTGGAGGAGGGGGGGGACGTCTGGGGAG. Translated: CAWRRGGTSGE. The whole CDR3 region reads CAWRRGGTSGELFF.

Concerning this clone: The sequence runs out 3 residues before the end of the CDR3; the remainder is reconstructed from the germline J gene. V is TRBV5-1 and J is TRBJ1-2; TRBD1 matches 7 bases. Germline assignment: CDR1 SGHRS and CDR2 YFSETQ. The junction had 10 bases not matched to a gene; V was cut back by 4 bases and J by 4 bases. CDR3 length: 15 residues. The CDR3 is CASSLGTAGPYGYTF. CDR3 bases read: TGCGCCAGCAGCCTTGGGACAGCGGGACCCTATGGC.

With regard to this clone: The CDR3 end is not reached by the read, which stops 3 residues before it; the germline J gene fills it in. The chain is built from TRBV18 and TRBJ1-2; 7 nucleotides align to TRBD1. Germline V gene data show CDR1 as KGHSH and CDR2 as LQKENI. V shed 6 bases and J 2 bases; nucleotides not matched to a gene: 12. The CDR3 has 16 residues. Partial CDR3 DNA: TGTGCCAGCTCCCCGACAAGGGGGCCAGTAAACTATGGC. It yields the protein CASSPTRGPVNYG. The entire CDR3 is CASSPTRGPVNYGYTF.

As regards this clone: The read ends 3 residues before the CDR3 terminus; that terminus is restored from the germline J gene. The chain combines TRBV6-2 or TRBV6-3 with TRBJ2-5, with D possibly TRBD1 on 6 matching bases. The CDR3 covers 15 residues. Germline assignment: CDR1 MNHEY and CDR2 SVGEGT. V lost 5 bases and J lost 7, with 20 bases in between. CDR3 DNA (partial): TGTGCCAGCAGTCTCAGGGCCGGCCAACAGGGGACC. It specifies CASSLRAGQQGT. The whole CDR3 sequence reads CASSLRAGQQGTQYF.

In the case of this clone: The CDR3 extends 3 residues past the end of the read, so its final part is completed from the germline J gene. The chain carries TRBV7-3 and TRBJ2-7; D is perhaps TRBD2 (6 bases). V was trimmed by 1 base and J by 4 bases, leaving 11 bases between them. The germline V gene has CDR1 SGHTA and CDR2 FQGTGA. The CDR3 runs 14 residues. CDR3 bases read: TGTGCCAGCAGCTTAAGGGCCGGGGGATACGAG. This codes for CASSLRAGGYE. The whole CDR3 protein reads CASSLRAGGYEQYF.

This chain's CDR3 is CAWSVGGASYEQYF. CDR3 DNA, as far as it was read: TGTGCCTGGAGTGTTGGAGGGGCATCCTACGAG. The rearrangement links TRBV30 to TRBJ2-7; D is perhaps TRBD2 (6 bases). The read stops 3 residues short of the end of the CDR3; the missing end is completed from the germline J gene. The CDR3 runs to 14 residues. Trimming left V 0 bases short and J 1 base short, with 10 bases between. CDR1 and CDR2 (germline): GTSNPN, SVGIG (reference sequence).

About this clone: The read falls 3 residues short of the CDR3 end, and the missing part is taken from the germline J gene. The V gene is TRBV20-1, the J gene TRBJ1-4, with a weak D call TRBD1 (6 bases). The CDR3 has 13 residues. The V end lost 7 bases, the J end lost 5 bases, and 14 bases lay between the germline ends. Per the germline V gene, CDR1 is DFQATT and CDR2 is SNEGSKA (reference sequence). The CDR3 is CSVGGQGNEKLFF. CDR3 DNA, as far as it was read: TGCAGTGTGGGGGGGCAGGGAAATGAAAAA.

Regarding this clone: The sequence runs out 3 residues before the end of the CDR3; the remainder is reconstructed from the germline J gene. The rearrangement joins TRBV19 to TRBJ2-1; D remains unclear. Germline CDR1 reads LNHDA; CDR2 reads SQIVND (reference sequence). Trimming left V 8 bases short and J 7 bases short, with 15 bases between. This CDR3 has 13 residues. CDR3 DNA (partial): TGTGCCAGTTGTAGGCGCGTCGGGAATGAG. This encodes CASCRRVGNE. The entire CDR3 protein reads CASCRRVGNEQFF. The full variable domain, rest sourced from reference TRBV19 and TRBJ2-1, is DGGITQSPKYLFRKEGQNVTLSCEQNLNHDAMYWYRQDPGQGLRLIYYSQIVNDFQKGDIAEGYSVSREKKESFPLTVTSAQKNPTAFYLCASCRRVGNEQFFGPGTRLTVL.

In the case of this clone: The observed sequence ends 3 residues before the CDR3 terminus, with the missing tail filled in from the germline J gene. The genes are TRBV4-2 and TRBJ2-3, with 8 bases matching TRBD2. The J segment lost 6 bases and the V segment lost 1 base, leaving 9 bases of the junction unmatched. The V gene's germline CDR1 is LGHNA and CDR2 YNFKEQ. The CDR3 contains 16 residues. The CDR3 DNA, read in part, is TGTGCCAGCAGCCAAGGGGTTAGCGGGAAAAAGGATACG. This translates into CASSQGVSGKKDT. The CDR3 in full is CASSQGVSGKKDTQYF.

Comment on this clone: The read comes to an end 3 residues before the CDR3 does, leaving the germline J gene to fill in the end. The sample contains more than one DNA sequence encoding this CDR3. V gene TRBV18 combines with J gene TRBJ1-5; maybe TRBD1 (5 bases). Germline CDR1 is KGHSH and CDR2 is LQKENI. With 2 bases removed from V and 1 base from J, the gap between germline ends came to 9 bases. The CDR3 runs to 15 residues. CDR3 sequence: CASSPSAGSNQPQHF. The sequenced part of the CDR3 DNA is TGTGCCAGCTCACCATCGGCAGGGAGCAATCAGCCC. The whole variable domain, filled in from reference TRBV18 and TRBJ1-5, reads NAGVMQNPRHLVRRRGQEARLRCSPMKGHSHVYWYRQLPEEGLKFMVYLQKENIIDESGMPKERFSAEFPKEGPSILRIQQVVRGDSAAYFCASSPSAGSNQPQHFGDGTRLSIL.

Concerning this clone itself: The read falls 3 residues short of the CDR3 end, and the missing part is taken from the germline J gene. This chain uses TRBV18 with TRBJ2-5; D is uncertain. Germline CDR1 KGHSH, CDR2 LQKENI. The CDR3 loop spans 13 amino acids. The V and J ends lost 2 bases and 5 bases respectively, with 9 bases between them. CDR3 bases read: TGTGCCAGCTCACCAAGGTTAGGGGAGACC. Translation: CASSPRLGET. The CDR3 reads in full as CASSPRLGETQYF.

This CDR3 is CASSSGSTDTQYF. The CDR3 DNA, read in part, is TGCGCCAGCAGCTCCGGGTCCACAGATACG. This rearrangement joins TRBV5-1 to TRBJ2-3; D gene ambiguous. The CDR3 goes on 3 residues after the read ends, and that part is filled in from the germline J gene. With 3 bases removed from V and 2 bases from J, the gap between germline ends came to 7 bases. CDR1 is SGHRS and CDR2 is YFSETQ in the germline V gene. This CDR3 comprises 13 residues.

The sequenced CDR3 bases are TGTGCCAGCAGCTTGTTTTCCGCGGAGACC. This encodes CASSLFSAET. The entire CDR3 sequence reads CASSLFSAETQYF. The rearrangement links TRBV5-6 to TRBJ2-5; no reliable D call. The CDR3 is cut off 3 residues early in the read; its end comes from the germline J gene. Germline V gene lookup returns CDR1 SGHDT and CDR2 YYEEEE. This CDR3 is 13 amino acids long. The V end lost 1 base, the J end lost 5 bases, and 9 bases lay between the germline ends.

This CDR3 reads CASAASQIYEQYF. The sequenced CDR3 bases are TGTGCCAGCGCGGCGAGCCAGATTTACGAG. The chain links TRBV18 to TRBJ2-7, with D unclear. The CDR3 extends 3 residues past the end of the read, so its final part is completed from the germline J gene. Trimming shortened V by 8 bases and J by 4 bases, and 15 bases separated the two germline ends. The CDR3 has 13 residues. Per germline, CDR1 KGHSH and CDR2 LQKENI.

Turning to this clone: The read ends 3 residues before the CDR3 terminus; that terminus is restored from the germline J gene. The rearrangement uses TRBV5-1 and TRBJ2-7; 9 bases fit TRBD1. V trimming: 4 bases; J trimming: 5 bases; junction bases outside the gene matches: 7. Germline values: CDR1 SGHRS, CDR2 YFSETQ. The length of the CDR3 is 14 residues. CDR3 residues: CASSQTGGGHEQYF. Partial CDR3 DNA: TGCGCCAGCAGCCAGACAGGGGGTGGCCACGAG.